A single sample gave rise to the 21 T cell receptor beta chains below, sequenced in a study of shared T cell receptors in the human thymus. Assay used: immunoSEQ multiplex PCR; TCRdb lists only in-frame clones, some missing. The sample holds 600,000 to 900,000 clones, 80% to 90% seen once. The same data also contributed to another study, on human thymus T cells.

The sample was thymocytes. These receptors were collected from a girl under three years old with a congenital heart defect.

The chain is built from TRBV5-1 and TRBJ2-7; D is perhaps TRBD1 (6 bases). The CDR3 is made up of 14 amino acids. Trimming shortened V by 7 bases and J by 3 bases, and 17 bases separated the two germline ends. Germline CDR1 and CDR2: SGHRS and YFSETQ. The CDR3 protein is CASRSTGHYYEQYF. In DNA, the CDR3 is TGCGCCAGCCGGTCTACGGGACACTACTACGAGCAGTACTTC.

The CDR3 DNA follows: TGTGCCAGCAGCTTATTAGCAGGGGGAACGGGGAATCAGCCCCAGCATTTT. Translated, it gives CASSLLAGGTGNQPQHF. This chain joins TRBV7-8 and TRBJ1-5, with 7 bases matching TRBD1. Germline CDR1 is SGHVS and CDR2 is FQNEAQ. Trimming at V came to 2 bases and at J to 4 bases, leaving 11 bases not matched to a gene. This CDR3 has 17 amino acids.

This chain connects TRBV27 to TRBJ1-1; 7 bases fit TRBD1. The CDR3 extends over 14 amino acids. Germline V CDR1 and CDR2: MNHEY, SMNVEV (reference sequence). The junction had 5 bases not matched to a gene; V was cut back by 5 bases and J by 2 bases. Here the CDR3 reads CASSNRDRNTEAFF. The CDR3 DNA reads TGTGCCAGCAGTAACCGGGACAGAAACACTGAAGCTTTCTTT.

The chain recombines TRBV2 with TRBJ1-2; no clear D. Per germline, CDR1 SNHLY and CDR2 FYNNEI. The germline V and J ends were trimmed by 1 base and 5 bases, with 11 bases remaining between them. This CDR3 is 14 amino acids long. The CDR3 DNA follows: TGTGCCAGCAGTGAAGACCGGGTAAAATATGGCTACACCTTC. It codes for CASSEDRVKYGYTF.

The chain combines TRBV5-1 with TRBJ2-7; the match to TRBD1 covers 8 bases. The V and J ends lost 1 base and 1 base, in that order; junction bases with no gene match: 13. CDR1 SGHRS and CDR2 YFSETQ come from the germline V gene. The CDR3 runs 18 residues. The CDR3 DNA reads as TGCGCCAGCAGCTTGCCCGAAAGGGACAGGTTATTTTCCTACGAGCAGTACTTC. Protein sequence: CASSLPERDRLFSYEQYF.

V is TRBV15 and J is TRBJ1-5, with 10 bases aligning to TRBD1. The V gene end was trimmed by 4 bases and the J gene end by 8 bases; junction bases not matched to a gene: 5. The CDR3 sequence is 14 residues long. Germline assignment: CDR1 LNHNV and CDR2 YYDKDF (reference sequence). The CDR3, as DNA: TGTGCCACCAGCAAAACCGGGACAGGGGAGCCCCAGCATTTT. Translating it yields CATSKTGTGEPQHF. Full variable domain (missing parts from reference TRBV15 and TRBJ1-5): DAMVIQNPRYQVTQFGKPVTLSCSQTLNHNVMYWYQQKSSQAPKLLFHYYDKDFNNEADTPDNFQSRRPNTSFCFLDIRSPGLGDTAMYLCATSKTGTGEPQHFGDGTRLSIL.

In this sample, this clone turned up a few times. The rearrangement links TRBV7-8 to TRBJ1-1; TRBD1 might be the D (6 bases). CDR3 length equals 17 residues. Trimming stripped 5 bases from V and 4 bases from J, with 23 bases between. Per the germline V gene, CDR1 is SGHVS and CDR2 is FQNEAQ. The CDR3, as DNA: TGTGCCAGCAGCGGTGGGGAACAGGGAGAAGTGTCCACTGAAGCTTTCTTT. Translating gives CASSGGEQGEVSTEAFF.

This clone was detected once. The chain employs TRBV20-1 and TRBJ1-1, with unresolved D. Germline lookup yields CDR1 DFQATT and CDR2 SNEGSKA (reference sequence). The length of the CDR3 is 11 residues. V shed 5 bases and J shed 2 bases, with 6 bases lying between them. In DNA, the CDR3 is TGCAGTGCTGGCCCCAACACTGAAGCTTTCTTT. Translated: CSAGPNTEAFF.

The chain has TRBV5-6 and TRBJ1-1; D remains ambiguous. Germline CDR1 and CDR2: SGHDT and YYEEEE. V shed 0 bases and J shed 3 bases, with 6 bases lying between them. The CDR3 extends over 13 amino acids. The CDR3 spells CASSLGAYTEAFF. DNA of the CDR3: TGTGCCAGCAGCTTGGGTGCGTACACTGAAGCTTTCTTT.

The genes are TRBV19 and TRBJ1-6; no clear D gene. The germline V gene encodes CDR1 LNHDA and CDR2 SQIVND (reference sequence). Trimming cost V 1 base and J 3 bases, with 25 bases left between them. The CDR3 consists of 21 residues. The CDR3 loop reads CASSIAGPVSLVPLYNSPLHF. For the CDR3, the DNA is TGTGCCAGTAGTATAGCAGGCCCTGTCAGTCTTGTACCCCTCTATAATTCACCCCTCCACTTT. Complete variable domain (other parts from reference TRBV19 and TRBJ1-6): DGGITQSPKYLFRKEGQNVTLSCEQNLNHDAMYWYRQDPGQGLRLIYYSQIVNDFQKGDIAEGYSVSREKKESFPLTVTSAQKNPTAFYLCASSIAGPVSLVPLYNSPLHFGNGTRLTVT.

The chain employs TRBV12-5 and TRBJ2-7; TRBD1 is a possible D gene (5 bases). This CDR3 comprises 15 residues. Trimming cost V 0 bases and J 3 bases, with 12 bases left between them. Germline CDR1 LGHNT, CDR2 FRNRAP. The CDR3 sequence is CASGLVMGQFYEQYF. For the CDR3, the DNA is TGTGCTAGTGGTTTGGTAATGGGGCAGTTCTACGAGCAGTACTTC.

The V gene is TRBV5-6, the J gene TRBJ2-7, with D possibly being TRBD2 (6 bases). Germline assignment: CDR1 SGHDT and CDR2 YYEEEE. The length of the CDR3 is 16 residues. Deletions cut 4 bases from V and 1 base from J, with 18 bases between. Written as DNA, the CDR3 is TGTGCCAGCAGCCCAAGGAGACTAGTGGAGTCCTACGAGCAGTACTTC. It translates to CASSPRRLVESYEQYF. Using reference TRBV5-6 and TRBJ2-7 for the parts outside the CDR3, the full variable domain is DAGVTQSPTHLIKTRGQQVTLRCSPKSGHDTVSWYQQALGQGPQFIFQYYEEEERQRGNFPDRFSGHQFPNYSSELNVNALLLGDSALYLCASSPRRLVESYEQYFGPGTRLTVT.

J is TRBJ1-4 and V is TRBV4-1; D is possibly TRBD1 (6 bases). The CDR3 is 13 amino acids. Germline CDR1 is MGHRA and CDR2 is YSYEKL. Trimming removed 2 bases from V and 6 bases from J, with 7 bases in between. The CDR3 loop reads CASSQWTDEKLFF. The CDR3 DNA sequence: TGCGCCAGCAGCCAATGGACAGATGAAAAACTGTTTTTT.

The chain joins TRBV28 to TRBJ2-6; 7 nucleotides line up with TRBD1. The trim removed 7 bases at V and 0 bases at J, leaving 9 bases unmatched. The germline V gene encodes CDR1 MDHEN and CDR2 SYDVKM. CDR3 length: 17 residues. For the CDR3, the DNA is TGTGCCAGCAAAAAGGGACAGACCTTCTCTGGGGCCAACGTCCTGACTTTC. It translates to CASKKGQTFSGANVLTF. The variable domain in full, with the rest retrieved from reference TRBV28 and TRBJ2-6, is DVKVTQSSRYLVKRTGEKVFLECVQDMDHENMFWYRQDPGLGLRLIYFSYDVKMKEKGDIPEGYSVSREKKERFSLILESASTNQTSMYLCASKKGQTFSGANVLTFGAGSRLTVL.

The gene calls are TRBV15 and TRBJ1-4, with TRBD1 identical over 10 bases. The germline V gene encodes CDR1 LNHNV and CDR2 YYDKDF (reference sequence). J gave up 2 bases and V 3 bases, and 15 bases lay outside the gene matches. The CDR3 sequence is 20 residues long. The CDR3 is CATSRDDRGPLMQTNEKLFF. In DNA form, the CDR3 reads TGTGCCACCAGCAGGGACGACAGGGGGCCGTTGATGCAGACTAATGAAAAACTGTTTTTT.

This clone appeared a single time. The chain uses TRBV9 and TRBJ1-2, with 7 bases fitting TRBD1. From germline, CDR1 is SGDLS and CDR2 YYNGEE. The J segment lost 11 bases and the V segment lost 4 bases, leaving 11 bases of the junction unmatched. The CDR3 is 13 amino acids. The CDR3 sequence is CASSPHRGIGYTF. The CDR3 nucleotides read TGTGCCAGCAGCCCGCACAGGGGAATTGGGTACACCTTC.

CDR3 nucleotide sequence: TGTGCCAGCAGCCTAGGACCCCCGGCGGACACTGAAGCTTTCTTT. This sequence encodes CASSLGPPADTEAFF. The chain is built from TRBV7-2 and TRBJ1-1; D is undetermined. The V and J ends lost 5 bases and 3 bases respectively, with 16 bases between them. Looked up from germline, CDR1 is SGHTA and CDR2 is FQGNSA. This CDR3 spans 15 amino acids.

This clone appeared a single time. This chain uses TRBV27 with TRBJ1-2; D remains ambiguous. This CDR3 spans 14 amino acids. V was clipped by 5 bases and J by 6 bases, with 16 bases between them. Germline CDR1 MNHEY, CDR2 SMNVEV (reference sequence). The CDR3 DNA follows: TGTGCCAGCAGTCCGACTTGGCCCATCAATGGCTACACCTTC. Translating gives CASSPTWPINGYTF.

V and J are TRBV6-1 and TRBJ1-5; 9 bases map to TRBD1. Losses at the gene ends were 8 bases for V and 5 bases for J; bases not matched to a gene: 10. The CDR3 runs 15 residues. Germline assignment: CDR1 MNHNS and CDR2 SASEGT. CDR3 nucleotides: TGTGCCAGCGCCCTTTCGGACAGGGGATATCAGCCCCAGCATTTT. This codes for CASALSDRGYQPQHF.

The V call is TRBV9, the J call TRBJ2-5, with D tentatively TRBD2 (5 bases). Trimming took 1 base from V and 3 from J, leaving 7 bases between them. The CDR3 consists of 13 residues. Per the germline V gene, CDR1 is SGDLS and CDR2 is YYNGEE. This CDR3 reads CASSVSGEETQYF. CDR3 DNA sequence: TGTGCCAGCAGCGTATCCGGGGAAGAGACCCAGTACTTC.

The chain has TRBV7-6 and TRBJ1-2; unclear D gene. Trimming cost V 5 bases and J 5 bases, with 9 bases left between them. Germline CDR1 reads SGHVS; CDR2 reads FNYEAQ. This CDR3 is 12 amino acids long. The CDR3 loop reads CASSATNYGYTF. The CDR3 DNA reads as TGTGCCAGCAGCGCGACAAATTATGGCTACACCTTC. The full variable domain, its missing parts supplied by reference TRBV7-6 and TRBJ1-2, is GAGVSQSPRYKVTKRGQDVALRCDPISGHVSLYWYRQALGQGPEFLTYFNYEAQQDKSGLPNDRFSAERPEGSISTLTIQRTEQRDSAMYRCASSATNYGYTFGSGTRLTVV.